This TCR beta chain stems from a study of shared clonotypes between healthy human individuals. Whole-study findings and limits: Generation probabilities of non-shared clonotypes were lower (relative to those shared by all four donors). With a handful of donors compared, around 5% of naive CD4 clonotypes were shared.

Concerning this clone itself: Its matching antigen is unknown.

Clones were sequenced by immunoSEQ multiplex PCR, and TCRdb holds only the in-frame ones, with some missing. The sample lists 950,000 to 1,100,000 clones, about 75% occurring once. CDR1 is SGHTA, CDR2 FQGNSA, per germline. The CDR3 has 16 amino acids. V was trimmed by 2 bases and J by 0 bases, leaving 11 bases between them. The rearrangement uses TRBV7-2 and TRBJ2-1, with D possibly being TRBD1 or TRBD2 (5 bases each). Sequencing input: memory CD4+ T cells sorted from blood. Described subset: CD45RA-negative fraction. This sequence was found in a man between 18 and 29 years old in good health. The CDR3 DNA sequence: TGTGCCAGCAGCTTACTGAGGGGAAGCTCCTACAATGAGCAGTTCTTC. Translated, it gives CASSLLRGSSYNEQFF.